This TCR beta chain was identified in a study of cytomegalovirus exposure and HLA in healthy donors. Study results and caveats: The analysis excluded some indistinguishable V segments, including TRBV6-2 and TRBV6-3. Later on, analysis showed that most CMV-associated TCR beta chains appeared to be HLA-restricted.

PCR involved 60 Vbeta and 13 Jbeta primers. Libraries were prepared by immunoSEQ multiplex PCR; TCRdb keeps only in-frame clonotypes and omits some of them. The profile shows 75,000 to 95,000 clones, roughly 63% of them singletons. Comment on this clone: What it binds is not known.

Germline CDR1 MDHEN, CDR2 SYDVKM. V gave up 6 bases and J gave up 7 bases; unmatched junction bases: 14. This CDR3 is 16 amino acids long. This sequence originates from a woman aged 50 to 60 in good health and CMV-seropositive. The sample taken for sequencing was PBMCs. The V call is TRBV28, the J call TRBJ1-2; 10 bases line up with TRBD1. The CDR3, as DNA: TGTGCCAGCAGCACTCCCGGGACAGGGGTTTCGGGTGGCTACACCTTC. Amino acid sequence: CASSTPGTGVSGGYTF.